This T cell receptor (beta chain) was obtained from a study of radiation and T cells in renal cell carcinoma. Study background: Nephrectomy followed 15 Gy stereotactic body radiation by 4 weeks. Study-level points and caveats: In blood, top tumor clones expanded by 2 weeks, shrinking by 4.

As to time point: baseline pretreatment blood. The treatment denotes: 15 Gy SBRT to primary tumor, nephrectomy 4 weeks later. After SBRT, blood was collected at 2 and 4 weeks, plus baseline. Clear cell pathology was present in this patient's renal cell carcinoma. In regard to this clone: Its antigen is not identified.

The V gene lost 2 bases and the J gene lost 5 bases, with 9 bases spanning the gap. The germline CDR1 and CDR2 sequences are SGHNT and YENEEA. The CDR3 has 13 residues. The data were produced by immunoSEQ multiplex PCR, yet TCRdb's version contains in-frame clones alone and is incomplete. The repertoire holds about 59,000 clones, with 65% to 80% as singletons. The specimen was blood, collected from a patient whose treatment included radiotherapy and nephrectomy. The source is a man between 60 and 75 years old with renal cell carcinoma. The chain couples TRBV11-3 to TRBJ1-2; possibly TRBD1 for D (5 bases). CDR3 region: CASSLKGEYGYTF. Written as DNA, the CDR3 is TGTGCCAGCAGCTTAAAAGGGGAGTATGGCTACACCTTC.